This T cell receptor (beta chain) emerged from a study of molecular identifiers for immune sequencing clone quantification. Study overall: In replicates, RNA from roughly 18,000 or 92,000 naive CD8 cells was split five ways, four sequenced.

Study conclusions and caveats: Researchers reportedly could pick up spiked Jurkat TCR RNA from one cell mixed into one million naive cells.

This clonotype was seen more than once but under ten times. As yet, its antigen is unknown. A junction end diverges from the germline sequence, so it may reflect a read error. TCRdb reprocessed the PCR reads with MiXCR, giving one entry per CDR3 protein. The table has around 460,000 distinct CDR3 sequences, around a fifth seen once. This CDR3 has 14 residues. From germline, CDR1 is MDHEN and CDR2 SYDVKM. Sequences were obtained from naive CD8+ T cells from blood, with Jurkat cell RNA spiked in. Described subset: FACS-sorted CD8+CD4-CCR7+CD45RA+ naive T cells. This TCR came from a human donor in good health. Some libraries in this study had Jurkat cell RNA spiked in. V usage is TRBV28 and J usage is TRBJ1-5, with D possibly TRBD1 on 5 matching bases. The CDR3 nucleotides read TGTGCCGGCAGTTTAGTGGCAGGGACGGAGCCCCAGCATTTT. Translated: CAGSLVAGTEPQHF.